A single sample is the source of the 10 T cell receptor beta chains below, sequenced in a study of cytomegalovirus exposure and HLA in healthy donors. PCR primers comprised 60 Vbeta and 13 Jbeta primers. TCRdb keeps only in-frame clones here, not all; method: immunoSEQ multiplex PCR. The table shows approximately 130,000 clones, with roughly four fifths occurring only once. The sample comprised PBMCs. These receptors were taken from a young man in good health and CMV-seronegative.

The genes are TRBV9 and TRBJ1-2; unclear D gene. V lost 0 bases and J 1 base, leaving 4 bases between the germline ends. The CDR3 sequence is 13 residues long. Germline loops: CDR1 SGDLS, CDR2 YYNGEE. The CDR3 nucleotides read TGTGCCAGCAGCGTAGACAGTAACTATGGCTACACCTTC. Residues: CASSVDSNYGYTF.

The gene calls are TRBV5-4 and TRBJ1-2, with 8 positions matching TRBD1. CDR1 SGHNT and CDR2 YYREEE come from the germline V gene (reference sequence). The CDR3 is made up of 15 amino acids. Trimming at V came to 5 bases and at J to 1 base, leaving 7 bases not matched to a gene. The CDR3 spells CASRSARGLNYGYTF. The CDR3 nucleotides are TGTGCCAGCAGGTCTGCCAGGGGGCTTAACTATGGCTACACCTTC.

This chain joins TRBV7-9 and TRBJ2-5; D gene uncertain. From germline, CDR1 is SEHNR and CDR2 FQNEAQ (reference sequence). This CDR3 comprises 11 residues. Trimming took 10 bases from V and 3 from J, leaving 9 bases between them. DNA for the CDR3: TGTGCCACCACACCGAAAGAGACCCAGTACTTC. Its protein product is CATTPKETQYF.

J is TRBJ1-2 and V is TRBV29-1; no definite D call. Germline CDR1 and CDR2: SQVTM and ANQGSEA. Trimming stripped 5 bases from V and 3 bases from J, with 10 bases between. The CDR3 loop spans 12 amino acids. This chain's CDR3 is CSVLTEYYGYTF. DNA for the CDR3: TGCAGCGTTCTAACAGAGTACTATGGCTACACCTTC.

This chain uses TRBV11-2 with TRBJ1-5; TRBD1 matches at 8 bases. V shed 4 bases, J shed 6 bases, and the junction held 5 bases outside the gene matches. The CDR3 totals 14 residues. Germline CDR1 reads SGHAT; CDR2 reads FQNNGV. The DNA for the CDR3 is TGTGCCAGCAGCTCCAGGGGGCGGGTTCAGCCCCAGCATTTT. It translates to CASSSRGRVQPQHF.

This clone was observed once. V usage is TRBV2 and J usage is TRBJ2-1, with 12 bases aligning to TRBD2. The J segment lost 9 bases and the V segment lost 6 bases, leaving 15 bases of the junction unmatched. This CDR3 contains 17 residues. Per the germline V gene, CDR1 is SNHLY and CDR2 is FYNNEI. CDR3 sequence: CASSDLTLAGGASEQFF. Here the CDR3 DNA reads TGTGCCAGCAGCGACCTTACCCTAGCGGGGGGGGCAAGTGAGCAGTTCTTC.

This clone came up a few times. The V and J genes are TRBV6-1 and TRBJ2-2; TRBD1 matches at 8 bases. The CDR3 is 13 amino acids. The ends lost 6 bases at V and 3 bases at J; junction bases unmatched: 0. In germline, CDR1 is MNHNS, CDR2 SASEGT. CDR3 sequence (DNA): TGTGCCAGCAGGACAGGGGACACCGGGGAGCTGTTTTTT. It codes for CASRTGDTGELFF.

The chain employs TRBV13 and TRBJ2-3, with 11 bases that match TRBD2. CDR3 length: 15 residues. Germline assignment: CDR1 PRHDT and CDR2 FYEKMQ (reference sequence). V lost 5 bases, J lost 5 bases, and 6 bases stayed unmatched. The CDR3 spells CASSIAGGQVDTQYF. The CDR3 DNA is TGTGCCAGCAGCATAGCGGGGGGGCAGGTAGATACGCAGTATTTT.

The J gene is TRBJ2-5, the V gene TRBV11-2, with 7 bases that match TRBD1. Germline V gives CDR1 SGHAT, CDR2 FQNNGV. CDR3 length: 13 residues. After removal of 5 bases from V and 5 bases from J, the junction contained 5 bases not matched to a gene. The CDR3 DNA is TGTGCCAGCAGCGCAGACAGGGCTGAGACCCAGTACTTC. Residues: CASSADRAETQYF.

Note on this clone: A junction boundary mismatches the germline segment, possibly from a read error. The V call is TRBV7-9, the J call TRBJ1-5, with D possibly being TRBD1 (5 bases). From germline, CDR1 is SEHNR and CDR2 FQNEAQ (reference sequence). The CDR3 spans 15 residues. CDR3 in DNA: TGTGCCAGCGGCTTAGGGGCAGTCAGCAATCAGCCCCAGCATTTT. It codes for CASGLGAVSNQPQHF. Drawing the rest from reference TRBV7-9 and TRBJ1-5, the complete variable domain is DTGVSQNPRHKITKRGQNVTFRCDPISEHNRLYWYRQTLGQGPEFLTYFQNEAQLEKSRLLSDRFSAERPKGSFSTLEIQRTEQGDSAMYLCASGLGAVSNQPQHFGDGTRLSIL.